The TCR beta chain under discussion was sequenced for a study of Graves' ophthalmopathy and Graves' hyperthyroidism. This clonotype was observed at least ten times. A junction end diverges from the germline sequence, so it may reflect a read error. TCR beta CDR3 amplification used RNA transcripts. Second-round multiplex PCR came after first-round RT-PCR with HTBI primers. TCRdb redid the calling of the multiplex PCR reads with MiXCR, one entry per CDR3 protein. The profile shows 200,000 to 250,000 distinct CDR3 sequences, around a fifth of them singletons. Germline lookup yields CDR1 SGHAT and CDR2 FQNNGV. The CDR3 spans 15 residues.

The sequenced sample consisted of peripheral blood. This chain joins TRBV11-2 and TRBJ2-3; 8 bases fit TRBD2. This clonotype was obtained from a woman aged 50 to 60 with Graves' ophthalmopathy. The CDR3: CACSLGGRNTDTQYF. The CDR3 DNA reads TGTGCCTGCAGCTTAGGCGGGAGGAACACAGATACGCAGTATTTT.